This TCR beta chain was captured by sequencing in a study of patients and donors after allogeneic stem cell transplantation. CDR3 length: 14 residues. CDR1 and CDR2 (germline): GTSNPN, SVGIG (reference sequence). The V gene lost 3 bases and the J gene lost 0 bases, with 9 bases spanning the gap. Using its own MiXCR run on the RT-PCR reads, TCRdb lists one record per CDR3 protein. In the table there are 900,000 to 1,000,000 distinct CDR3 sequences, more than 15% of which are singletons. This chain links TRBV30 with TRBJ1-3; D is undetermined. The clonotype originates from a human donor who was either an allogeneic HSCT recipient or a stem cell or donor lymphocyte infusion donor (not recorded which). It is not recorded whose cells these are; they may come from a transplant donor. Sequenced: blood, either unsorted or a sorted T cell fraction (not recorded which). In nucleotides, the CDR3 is TGTGCCTGGAGCTTGACACACTCTGGAAACACCATATATTTT. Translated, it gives CAWSLTHSGNTIYF. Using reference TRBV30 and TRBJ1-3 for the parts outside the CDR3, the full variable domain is SQTIHQWPATLVQPVGSPLSLECTVEGTSNPNLYWYRQAAGRGLQLLFYSVGIGQISSEVPQNLSASRPQDRQFILSSKKLLLSDSGFYLCAWSLTHSGNTIYFGEGSWLTVV.